A single sample gave rise to the 30 T cell receptor beta chains below, sequenced in a study of cytomegalovirus exposure and HLA in healthy donors. Libraries were prepared by immunoSEQ multiplex PCR; TCRdb keeps only in-frame clonotypes and omits some of them. The table lists about 79,000 clones, roughly 93% of them singletons, with 3% to 4.5% in the top ten. Input material: PBMCs. These receptors all stem from a woman in her 30s in good health and CMV-seronegative.

The chain joins TRBV2 to TRBJ2-2, with 10 bases that match TRBD1. Germline V gene data show CDR1 as SNHLY and CDR2 as FYNNEI. This CDR3 region has 15 residues. V was pared by 6 bases and J by 5 bases, with 6 bases of the junction left unmatched. The CDR3 DNA is TGTGCCAGCAGCGGGGACAGGGGAAGAACCGGGGAGCTGTTTTTT. Protein: CASSGDRGRTGELFF.

In DNA form, the CDR3 reads TGTGCCAGTAGTTTTTCTAGCGGGAGCGCCTCTTGGGATACGCAGTATTTT. Translating gives CASSFSSGSASWDTQYF. V is TRBV19 and J is TRBJ2-3; 10 bases map to TRBD2. V lost 5 bases, J lost 6 bases, and 14 bases stayed unmatched. The CDR3 sequence is 17 residues long. Germline CDR1 LNHDA, CDR2 SQIVND (reference sequence).

The J gene is TRBJ2-1, the V gene TRBV5-1; perhaps TRBD1 as D (5 bases). CDR3 size: 15 residues. Germline loops: CDR1 SGHRS, CDR2 YFSETQ. V gave up 4 bases and J gave up 0 bases, with 11 bases separating them. The CDR3 DNA reads TGCGCCAGCAGCCCGACAGCGAACTCCTACAATGAGCAGTTCTTC. Protein product: CASSPTANSYNEQFF.

This clone turned up a few times. The chain couples TRBV25-1 to TRBJ2-3; 13 bases are shared with TRBD2. The CDR3 is made up of 16 amino acids. Germline assignment: CDR1 MGHDK and CDR2 SYGVNS. V was clipped by 7 bases and J by 2 bases; unmatched bases: 6. The CDR3 loop is CASTSGLAGLTDTQYF. CDR3 bases: TGTGCCAGCACCTCGGGACTAGCGGGGCTCACAGATACGCAGTATTTT.

The chain couples TRBV5-1 to TRBJ2-7; no clear D gene. The CDR3 has 13 residues. The germline CDR1 and CDR2 sequences are SGHRS and YFSETQ. Trimming pared 0 bases from V and 5 bases from J, leaving 9 bases between. This CDR3 is CASSLDSWDEQYF. CDR3 nucleotide sequence: TGCGCCAGCAGCTTGGACAGTTGGGACGAGCAGTACTTC.

The chain uses TRBV5-1 and TRBJ2-7; D might be TRBD2 (5 bases). In germline, CDR1 is SGHRS, CDR2 YFSETQ. The ends were cut back, 0 bases at V and 1 base at J, with 11 bases in the middle. There are 15 residues in the CDR3. CDR3 nucleotide sequence: TGCGCCAGCAGCTTGGGGGCTAGCATTTCCTACGAGCAGTACTTC. It codes for CASSLGASISYEQYF.

The chain has TRBV7-6 and TRBJ2-1; 8 nucleotides align to TRBD2. Trimming removed 5 bases from V and 8 bases from J; junction bases left unmatched: 14. Germline assignment: CDR1 SGHVS and CDR2 FNYEAQ. The CDR3 is 16 amino acids. The CDR3: CASSPPLSGVGHEQFF. CDR3 sequence (DNA): TGTGCCAGCAGCCCTCCCCTTAGCGGGGTTGGGCATGAGCAGTTCTTC.

The chain combines TRBV5-4 with TRBJ2-3; D may be TRBD2 (5 bases). The CDR3 totals 14 residues. Germline assignment: CDR1 SGHNT and CDR2 YYREEE (reference sequence). The ends were cut back, 2 bases at V and 3 bases at J, with 10 bases in the middle. CDR3 nucleotide sequence: TGTGCCAGCAGCTTAAGGACTGGGACAGATACGCAGTATTTT. Protein sequence: CASSLRTGTDTQYF.

This chain joins TRBV5-6 and TRBJ1-1; tentative D call: TRBD1 (6 bases). Deletions cut 5 bases from V and 1 base from J, with 12 bases between. The CDR3 contains 14 residues. Germline assignment: CDR1 SGHDT and CDR2 YYEEEE. The CDR3 DNA follows: TGTGCCAGCAGGCGTACAGGGCGGAACACTGAAGCTTTCTTT. This encodes CASRRTGRNTEAFF.

The chain joins TRBV10-3 to TRBJ1-3, with D possibly TRBD1 on 6 matching bases. Germline CDR1 ENHRY, CDR2 SYGVKD. CDR3 length equals 13 residues. Between the trimmed V and J ends, which lost 6 bases and 0 bases, there was a span of 6 bases. The CDR3 loop reads CAIRDSSGNTIYF. The CDR3 region has the DNA TGTGCCATCAGGGACAGCTCTGGAAACACCATATATTTT.

The table lists this clone with a count of one. The chain combines TRBV6-6 with TRBJ2-1, with D perhaps TRBD2 (5 bases). Germline values: CDR1 MNHNY, CDR2 SVGAGI (reference sequence). The length of the CDR3 is 13 residues. V was clipped by 6 bases and J by 3 bases, with 9 bases between them. CDR3 sequence: CASRSRDYNEQFF. In nucleotides, the CDR3 is TGTGCCAGCAGATCCCGGGACTACAATGAGCAGTTCTTC.

The gene calls are TRBV7-6 and TRBJ2-3; 10 nucleotides match TRBD2. V was pared by 3 bases and J by 3 bases, with 6 bases of the junction left unmatched. Per the germline V gene, CDR1 is SGHVS and CDR2 is FNYEAQ. The CDR3 length is 16 residues. The CDR3 is CASSFSSGGRTDTQYF. In DNA form, the CDR3 reads TGTGCCAGCAGCTTTTCTAGCGGGGGAAGGACAGATACGCAGTATTTT.

In its sample, this clone was seen once. This rearrangement joins TRBV7-2 to TRBJ2-3; 8 bases map to TRBD2. J lost 1 base, V lost 1 base, and 7 bases had no gene match. The CDR3 spans 17 residues. CDR1 is SGHTA and CDR2 is FQGNSA in the germline V gene. The CDR3 spells CASSLVGTRGGTDTQYF. CDR3 bases: TGTGCCAGCAGCTTAGTGGGGACTAGAGGGGGCACAGATACGCAGTATTTT.

This rearrangement joins TRBV6-4 to TRBJ2-5; 14 positions match TRBD2. Per the germline V gene, CDR1 is MRHNA and CDR2 is SNTAGT. V was clipped by 3 bases and J by 11 bases; unmatched bases: 2. The length of the CDR3 is 13 residues. CDR3 in amino acids: CASSEGLAGAQYF. The CDR3 bases are TGTGCCAGCAGTGAGGGACTAGCGGGGGCTCAGTACTTC.

This clone was picked up one time. V usage is TRBV6-4 and J usage is TRBJ2-3; 8 bases are a match to TRBD2. The CDR3 spans 16 residues. The germline V gene encodes CDR1 MRHNA and CDR2 SNTAGT. Trimming took 0 bases from V and 4 from J; bases not matched to a gene: 6. The CDR3 DNA is TGTGCCAGCAGTGACTCCCCCAATAGCGGGGCAGATACGCAGTATTTT. It specifies CASSDSPNSGADTQYF.

The chain is built from TRBV2 and TRBJ2-5; tentative D call: TRBD1 (5 bases). V lost 4 bases and J 5 bases, leaving 17 bases between the germline ends. The CDR3 is 15 residues long. Germline V lookup: CDR1 SNHLY, CDR2 FYNNEI. The chain's CDR3 is CASSVGLSGSETQYF. The DNA for the CDR3 is TGTGCCAGCAGTGTGGGCCTATCAGGGTCGGAGACCCAGTACTTC.

This rearrangement joins TRBV7-9 to TRBJ1-5; a possible D gene is TRBD1 (5 bases). CDR3 size: 16 residues. The germline V and J ends were trimmed by 1 base and 2 bases, with 12 bases remaining between them. From germline, CDR1 is SEHNR and CDR2 FQNEAQ (reference sequence). CDR3 protein: CASSLGGGMGNQPQHF. Written as DNA, the CDR3 is TGTGCCAGCAGCTTAGGGGGGGGTATGGGCAATCAGCCCCAGCATTTT. Full variable domain (outside the CDR3, taken from reference TRBV7-9 and TRBJ1-5): DTGVSQNPRHKITKRGQNVTFRCDPISEHNRLYWYRQTLGQGPEFLTYFQNEAQLEKSRLLSDRFSAERPKGSFSTLEIQRTEQGDSAMYLCASSLGGGMGNQPQHFGDGTRLSIL.

J is TRBJ1-1 and V is TRBV6-6, with D tentatively TRBD1 (5 bases). CDR3 size: 16 residues. Germline V gene data show CDR1 as MNHNY and CDR2 as SVGAGI (reference sequence). V was cut by 6 bases and J by 5 bases, with 22 bases left in between. This CDR3 is CASRFRANTVGTEAFF. CDR3 sequence (DNA): TGTGCCAGCAGATTCAGGGCGAACACGGTGGGGACTGAAGCTTTCTTT.

The rearrangement uses TRBV5-1 and TRBJ2-2; D call uncertain. From germline, CDR1 is SGHRS and CDR2 YFSETQ. The CDR3 spans 11 residues. Trimming removed 6 bases from V and 6 bases from J, with 6 bases in between. Written as DNA, the CDR3 is TGCGCCAGCAAAGACTCCGGGGAGCTGTTTTTT. This sequence encodes CASKDSGELFF.

V usage is TRBV5-3 and J usage is TRBJ1-2, with a weak D call TRBD1 (6 bases). TRBV5-3 is assigned to the ORF class and has an uncertain function. The CDR3 sequence is 16 residues long. V lost 1 base to trimming and J lost 2 bases, with 15 bases between them. CDR3 coding DNA: TGTGCCAGAAGCTTGCCCTCCCCCGGGACAAACTATGGCTACACCTTC. Its protein product is CARSLPSPGTNYGYTF.

This chain uses TRBV6-1 with TRBJ2-3, with unresolved D. The CDR3 spans 15 residues. V was shortened by 2 bases and J by 2 bases, with 11 bases between the two germline ends. Per germline, CDR1 MNHNS and CDR2 SASEGT. The chain's CDR3 is CASSESITSTDTQYF. The CDR3 nucleotides read TGTGCCAGCAGTGAATCGATAACTTCCACAGATACGCAGTATTTT.

The J gene is TRBJ2-7, the V gene TRBV10-1, with unresolved D. This CDR3 has 14 residues. With 2 bases removed from V and 6 bases from J, the gap between germline ends came to 14 bases. Germline V gene sequence: CDR1 WNHNN, CDR2 SYGVQD (reference sequence). As DNA, the CDR3 is TGCGCCAGCAGTGAGGAGAGTGATAGTGGCGAGCAGTACTTC. Residues: CASSEESDSGEQYF.

The chain links TRBV30 to TRBJ1-5; 9 bases map to TRBD1. Germline trimming cut 3 bases from V and 4 bases from J; bases unmatched to any gene: 7. The germline V gene encodes CDR1 GTSNPN and CDR2 SVGIG (reference sequence). The CDR3 is 15 residues long. The CDR3 loop reads CAWRFRDRENQPQHF. The CDR3 nucleotides read TGTGCCTGGAGGTTCCGGGACAGGGAGAATCAGCCCCAGCATTTT.

The chain joins TRBV7-2 to TRBJ2-5; the match to TRBD2 covers 9 bases. The CDR3 extends over 16 amino acids. V lost 1 base to trimming and J lost 0 bases; unmatched junction nucleotides: 3. The germline CDR1 and CDR2 sequences are SGHTA and FQGNSA. CDR3 loop: CASSLEAGGDQETQYF. The CDR3, as DNA: TGTGCCAGCAGCTTAGAGGCGGGGGGGGACCAAGAGACCCAGTACTTC.

This clone has only one observation. The CDR3 DNA sequence: TGCGCCAGCAGTAAGGAAGACAAGACGCTAGCCAAAAACATTCAGTACTTC. It is translated as CASSKEDKTLAKNIQYF. The chain has TRBV10-1 and TRBJ2-4, with D hard to call. Germline lookup yields CDR1 WNHNN and CDR2 SYGVQD (reference sequence). CDR3 length: 17 residues. Trimming stripped 5 bases from V and 0 bases from J, with 17 bases between.

The chain links TRBV11-2 to TRBJ2-7, with D maybe TRBD2 (6 bases). Germline V gene lookup returns CDR1 SGHAT and CDR2 FQNNGV. Trimming left V 8 bases short and J 7 bases short, with 30 bases between. The CDR3 consists of 17 residues. The CDR3 sequence is CASRPSGSSLSTREQYF. Written as DNA, the CDR3 is TGTGCCAGCCGTCCTTCGGGGAGTTCCCTCTCGACTAGGGAGCAGTACTTC.

The chain employs TRBV6-4 and TRBJ2-1; 12 nucleotides match TRBD2. V gave up 6 bases and J gave up 3 bases; unmatched junction bases: 18. The CDR3 totals 20 residues. Germline V gene sequence: CDR1 MRHNA, CDR2 SNTAGT. CDR3 sequence reads: CASSKLAGGIYSQIYNEQFF. CDR3 nucleotide sequence: TGTGCCAGCAGCAAACTAGCGGGGGGCATTTACTCACAGATCTACAATGAGCAGTTCTTC.

J is TRBJ1-2 and V is TRBV2; 10 bases fit TRBD1. The ends lost 6 bases at V and 13 bases at J; junction bases unmatched: 8. CDR1 SNHLY and CDR2 FYNNEI come from the germline V gene. This CDR3 has 12 residues. The CDR3 reads CASRGDRGRATF. In DNA, the CDR3 is TGTGCCAGCAGAGGGGACAGGGGTAGGGCCACCTTC. The entire variable domain, with the rest obtained from reference TRBV2 and TRBJ1-2, is as follows: EPEVTQTPSHQVTQMGQEVILRCVPISNHLYFYWYRQILGQKVEFLVSFYNNEISEKSEIFDDQFSVERPDGSNFTLKIRSTKLEDSAMYFCASRGDRGRATFGSGTRLTVV.

The J gene is TRBJ2-5, the V gene TRBV19, with 7 positions matching TRBD2. The CDR3 runs to 15 residues. With V trimmed by 3 bases and J by 2 bases, 6 bases remained unmatched. CDR1 and CDR2 (germline): LNHDA, SQIVND (reference sequence). CDR3 sequence: CASSISRGEQETQYF. CDR3 bases: TGTGCCAGTAGTATTTCCCGGGGGGAACAAGAGACCCAGTACTTC. The entire variable domain, with the rest obtained from reference TRBV19 and TRBJ2-5, is as follows: DGGITQSPKYLFRKEGQNVTLSCEQNLNHDAMYWYRQDPGQGLRLIYYSQIVNDFQKGDIAEGYSVSREKKESFPLTVTSAQKNPTAFYLCASSISRGEQETQYFGPGTRLLVL.

The chain is built from TRBV11-3 and TRBJ2-1; 9 nucleotides match TRBD2. V shed 6 bases and J 4 bases; nucleotides not matched to a gene: 4. This CDR3 comprises 14 residues. The germline V gene encodes CDR1 SGHNT and CDR2 YENEEA. CDR3 loop: CASRTGLAYNEQFF. CDR3 nucleotide sequence: TGTGCCAGCAGAACGGGACTAGCATACAATGAGCAGTTCTTC.